The T cell receptor beta chain described here comes from a study of post-analysis software for immune sequencing data. Notes on the study in general: The five TRBV segments detected at higher frequency in patients than in controls included TRBV5-6, TRBV5-1 and TRBV20-1.

The germline CDR1 and CDR2 sequences are LGHNA and YSLEER. The CDR3 runs 15 residues. The V segment lost 0 bases and the J segment 5 bases; nucleotides outside the gene matches: 5. TCR beta cDNA libraries included unique molecular identifiers. TCRdb reanalysed the PCR reads using MiXCR and keeps one entry per CDR3 protein. The profile shows approximately 730,000 distinct CDR3 sequences, about half of them singletons. This clonotype has a handful of counts. Its antigen is unknown. The sequenced sample consisted of blood. The chain couples TRBV4-3 to TRBJ1-2, with 8 nucleotides matching TRBD1. The receptor comes from a girl between 10 and 17 years old with multiple sclerosis. This CDR3 reads CASSQDPRTGYGYTF. The CDR3 DNA reads as TGCGCCAGCAGCCAAGATCCTAGGACAGGGTATGGCTACACCTTC.